These 11 T cell receptor beta chains were sequenced from one sample in a study of T-cell reconstitution after alpha-beta-depleted transplantation in children. A library of TCRbeta sequences, prepared with unique molecular identifiers, was generated. Each CDR3 protein is one row after TCRdb ran MiXCR on the PCR reads. The sample has over 550,000 distinct CDR3 sequences, 10% seen once; the top ten hold less than 4.5%. Sequences were derived from PBMCs from the stem cell graft donor, sampled from the stem cell graft. These receptors all come from a human donor who donated a stem cell graft to a child with acute myeloid leukemia.

The chain recombines TRBV29-1 with TRBJ2-2; D gene unclear. V was cut by 4 bases and J by 4 bases, with 13 bases left in between. The CDR3 extends over 14 amino acids. The germline gives CDR1 SQVTM, CDR2 ANQGSEA. CDR3 residues: CSVGSEGGTGELFF. DNA for the CDR3: TGCAGCGTTGGGTCGGAAGGTGGCACCGGGGAGCTGTTTTTT.

The chain uses TRBV4-2 and TRBJ2-7; 7 positions agree with TRBD2. V shed 0 bases, J shed 0 bases, and the junction held 8 bases outside the gene matches. In germline, CDR1 is LGHNA, CDR2 YNFKEQ. This CDR3 is 17 amino acids long. The CDR3 protein is CASSQDWSLAISYEQYF. DNA of the CDR3: TGTGCCAGCAGCCAAGATTGGTCACTAGCGATCTCCTACGAGCAGTACTTC.

This clonotype came up a few times. The chain has TRBV7-8 and TRBJ1-5; tentative D call: TRBD1 (5 bases). V lost 1 base to trimming and J lost 0 bases, with 10 bases between them. This CDR3 has 16 amino acids. From germline, CDR1 is SGHVS and CDR2 FQNEAQ. DNA for the CDR3: TGTGCCAGCAGCTTAGGGGGCAGGGTTAGCAATCAGCCCCAGCATTTT. As protein: CASSLGGRVSNQPQHF.

This clonotype was observed at least ten times. The chain uses TRBV6-6 and TRBJ1-2; D call uncertain. The length of the CDR3 is 12 residues. Germline CDR1 and CDR2: MNHNY and SVGAGI (reference sequence). The V and J ends lost 7 bases and 3 bases respectively, with 9 bases between them. CDR3 sequence reads: CASNQGDYGYTF. The CDR3 DNA is TGTGCCAGCAATCAAGGAGACTATGGCTACACCTTC.

The gene calls are TRBV3-1 and TRBJ2-7; 11 bases are shared with TRBD2. Germline CDR1 LGHDT, CDR2 YNNKEL (reference sequence). V gave up 5 bases and J gave up 5 bases; unmatched junction bases: 8. The CDR3 extends over 15 amino acids. CDR3 protein: CASSSYSGRANEQYF. As DNA, the CDR3 is TGTGCCAGCAGCTCCTATAGCGGGAGGGCCAACGAGCAGTACTTC.

This clonotype was seen a handful of times. This chain uses TRBV6-2 or TRBV6-3 with TRBJ2-1, with 12 bases lining up with TRBD2. The CDR3 is 18 amino acids. The J segment lost 6 bases and the V segment lost 0 bases, leaving 9 bases of the junction unmatched. From germline, CDR1 is MNHEY and CDR2 SVGEGT. The CDR3 coding sequence is TGTGCCAGCAGTTACTCGAAACTAGCGGGAGGACTGAGCAATGAGCAGTTCTTC. It translates to CASSYSKLAGGLSNEQFF.

This clonotype showed up many times. The V gene is TRBV20-1, the J gene TRBJ2-3; TRBD2 agrees at 7 bases. CDR3 size: 15 residues. Losses at the gene ends were 3 bases for V and 0 bases for J; bases not matched to a gene: 6. Germline assignment: CDR1 DFQATT and CDR2 SNEGSKA (reference sequence). The CDR3 loop reads CSASLLAASTDTQYF. The CDR3, as DNA: TGCAGTGCTAGCCTTCTAGCGGCTAGCACAGATACGCAGTATTTT.

The V gene is TRBV10-3, the J gene TRBJ2-7; 12 bases agree with TRBD2. CDR3 length: 15 residues. Germline V gives CDR1 ENHRY, CDR2 SYGVKD. Germline trimming cut 6 bases from V and 5 bases from J; bases unmatched to any gene: 8. The CDR3: CAIRVTSGSSHEQYF. The CDR3 region has the DNA TGTGCCATCAGGGTGACTAGCGGGAGTTCCCACGAGCAGTACTTC.

This chain links TRBV20-1 with TRBJ2-1; a weak D match, TRBD2 (6 bases). The CDR3 sequence is 14 residues long. The germline gives CDR1 DFQATT, CDR2 SNEGSKA (reference sequence). The V end was cut by 2 bases, the J end by 5 bases, with 13 bases between. CDR3: CSARRRALDNEQFF. The DNA of the CDR3 is TGCAGTGCTAGAAGGAGGGCCTTGGACAATGAGCAGTTCTTC.

This clonotype was seen more than once but under ten times. The chain is built from TRBV9 and TRBJ2-1; D gene uncertain. The V gene's germline CDR1 is SGDLS and CDR2 YYNGEE. The CDR3 is 13 residues long. V was cut by 3 bases and J by 10 bases, with 14 bases left in between. The CDR3 reads CASSAPGEQEQFF. The CDR3 DNA is TGTGCCAGCAGCGCCCCAGGTGAGCAGGAGCAGTTCTTC.

This clonotype appeared a few times. J is TRBJ2-2 and V is TRBV12-3 or TRBV12-4; D may be TRBD1 or TRBD2 (5 bases each). The ends were cut back, 5 bases at V and 9 bases at J, with 16 bases in the middle. There are 14 residues in the CDR3. Here the CDR3 DNA reads TGTGCCAGCAGTCCTCCCCCCTCGGGACGGGAGCTGTTTTTT. Its protein product is CASSPPPSGRELFF.